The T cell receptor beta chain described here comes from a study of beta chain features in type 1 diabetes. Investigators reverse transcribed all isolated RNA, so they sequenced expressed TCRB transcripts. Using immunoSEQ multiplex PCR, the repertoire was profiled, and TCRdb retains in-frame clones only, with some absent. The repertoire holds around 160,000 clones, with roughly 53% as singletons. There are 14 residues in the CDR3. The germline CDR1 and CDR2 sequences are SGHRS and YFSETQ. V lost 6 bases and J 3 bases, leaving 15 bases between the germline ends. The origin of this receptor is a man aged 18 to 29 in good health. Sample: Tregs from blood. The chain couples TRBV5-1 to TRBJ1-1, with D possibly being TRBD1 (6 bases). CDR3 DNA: TGCGCCAGCACCACCCGAGGGGGTCACACTGAAGCTTTCTTT. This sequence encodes CASTTRGGHTEAFF.